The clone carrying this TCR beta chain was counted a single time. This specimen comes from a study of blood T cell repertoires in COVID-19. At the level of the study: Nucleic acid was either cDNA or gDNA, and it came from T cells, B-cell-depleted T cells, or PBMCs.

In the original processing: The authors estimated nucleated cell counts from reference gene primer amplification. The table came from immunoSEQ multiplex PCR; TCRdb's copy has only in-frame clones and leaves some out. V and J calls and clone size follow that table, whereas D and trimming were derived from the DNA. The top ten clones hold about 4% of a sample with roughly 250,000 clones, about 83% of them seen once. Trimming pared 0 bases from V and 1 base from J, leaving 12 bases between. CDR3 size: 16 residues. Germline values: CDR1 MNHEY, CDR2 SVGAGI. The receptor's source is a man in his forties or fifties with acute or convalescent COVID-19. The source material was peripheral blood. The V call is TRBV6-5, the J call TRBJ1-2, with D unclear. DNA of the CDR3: TGTGCCAGCAGTTACTCCCCGGGAGGCGGTAACTATGGCTACACCTTC. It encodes CASSYSPGGGNYGYTF.